This is a list of T cell receptor beta chains from one sample in a study of shared clonotypes between healthy human individuals. Assay: immunoSEQ multiplex PCR; the TCRdb copy retains only in-frame clones and omits some. This repertoire shows over 850,000 clones, 70% to 80% found once; its top ten account for approximately 0.5%. Sequenced: memory CD4+ T cells from PBMCs. The receptors originated from a young man in good health. Some clones in this sample may be carry-over from other donors' samples. Each CDR3 is given with its conserved first and last residue. A D gene is named only where the DNA matches it firmly. Clone sizes are given selectively: once, few, many, or a class where the clone is expanded.

V gene	D gene	J gene	clone size	CDR3 DNA	CDR3 protein
TRBV18	TRBD1	TRBJ1-2	.	TGTGCCAGCTCACCAACCGGGACAGGGGAAGGCTACACCTTC	CASSPTGTGEGYTF
TRBV7-2	.	TRBJ2-5	.	TGTGCCAGCAGCTTAATCGCCGCAGAGACCCAGTACTTC	CASSLIAAETQYF
TRBV19	TRBD1	TRBJ2-3	.	TGTGCCAGTAGTACGAGACAGGGCGGCACAGATACGCAGTATTTT	CASSTRQGGTDTQYF
TRBV28	.	TRBJ1-2	.	TGTGCCAGCAGGCAATCAGGGTTCGTCTATGGCTACACCTTC	CASRQSGFVYGYTF
TRBV28	.	TRBJ2-3	.	TGTGCCAGCAGTTTACAAACCACAGATACGCAGTATTTT	CASSLQTTDTQYF
TRBV7-9	.	TRBJ1-5	few	TGTGCCAGCAGCTCCTTGGACAGTATAGGGCCCCAGCATTTT	CASSSLDSIGPQHF
TRBV6-6	TRBD1	TRBJ2-4	.	TGTGCCAGCAGTGGAACGGGACAGGGGCTGGGAAACATTCAGTACTTC	CASSGTGQGLGNIQYF
TRBV27	.	TRBJ1-4	.	TGTGCCAGCAGTTTCGAGGACAGTACCACGAATGAAAAACTGTTTTTT	CASSFEDSTTNEKLFF
TRBV9	.	TRBJ2-1	.	TGTGCCAGCAGCCCGAGTATCGGACAGTGGAATGAGCAGTTCTTC	CASSPSIGQWNEQFF
TRBV10-1	TRBD1	TRBJ2-5	.	TGCGCCAGCAGTGAGACCGGGACAGAAGAGACCCAGTACTTC	CASSETGTEETQYF
TRBV7-9	.	TRBJ1-1	.	TGTGCCAGCAGCTCCCCACGGAAGGGGGTCAACTCGAACACTGAAGCTTTCTTT	CASSSPRKGVNSNTEAFF
TRBV9	.	TRBJ2-7	.	TGTGCCAGCAGCGCCCATACAACCTCCTACGAGCAGTACTTC	CASSAHTTSYEQYF
TRBV7-3	.	TRBJ2-3	.	TGTGCCAGCAGCTGGTACGGGACCACCACAGATACGCAGTATTTT	CASSWYGTTTDTQYF
TRBV19	.	TRBJ2-5	.	TGTGCCAGTAGTATTCGTGCAGCCGACCAAGAGACCCAGTACTTC	CASSIRAADQETQYF
TRBV4-1	TRBD2	TRBJ2-5	.	TGCGCCAGCAGCCAAGTAGGACTAGCGGGATCCCAAGAGACCCAGTACTTC	CASSQVGLAGSQETQYF
TRBV15	.	TRBJ2-1	.	TGTGCCACCAGCAGAGGCATTAAGGATGAGCAGTTCTTC	CATSRGIKDEQFF
TRBV5-1	TRBD2	TRBJ2-3	.	TGCGCCAGCAGCTTGAAGGAGGCGGGAGGGCCAGGAGATACGCAGTATTTT	CASSLKEAGGPGDTQYF
TRBV15	TRBD1	TRBJ2-7	.	TGTGCCACCAGCAGAGGGGACAGTTCCTACGAGCAGTACTTC	CATSRGDSSYEQYF
TRBV6-5	.	TRBJ2-7	many	TGTGCCAGCAGTTACTCCATCGACGGACACGAGCAGTACTTC	CASSYSIDGHEQYF
TRBV5-1	TRBD2	TRBJ2-1	.	TGCGCCAGCAGCTTTTCGCTAGCGGGAGGAGGTAATGAGCAGTTCTTC	CASSFSLAGGGNEQFF
TRBV5-1	TRBD1	TRBJ2-7	.	TGCGCCAGCAGCTTCCGGCCGGGACAGGCGGGTGGTGAGCAGTACTTC	CASSFRPGQAGGEQYF
TRBV7-6	.	TRBJ2-5	few	TGTGCCAGCAGCCCTCACGAGGGGGGGCCACGGGAGACCCAGTACTTC	CASSPHEGGPRETQYF
TRBV10-1	.	TRBJ1-5	.	TGCGCCAGCAGTGATCGTAGAGGCGCTCGCAATCAGCCCCAGCATTTT	CASSDRRGARNQPQHF
TRBV13	.	TRBJ1-4	.	TGTGCCAGCAGCTTTGGACAGAAGACCGAAAAACTGTTTTTT	CASSFGQKTEKLFF
TRBV10-3	.	TRBJ1-1	.	TGTGCCATCAGGCCGGACCTCGTCCCCTCTCGTCACGCTTTCTTT	CAIRPDLVPSRHAFF
TRBV19	TRBD2	TRBJ2-7	.	TGTGCCAGTAGTATTAACGGGAGGGCCTACGAGCAGTACTTC	CASSINGRAYEQYF
TRBV7-2	TRBD1	TRBJ2-1	.	TGTGCCAGCAGCCCCCGTCGGACAGGGAATGAGCAGTTCTTC	CASSPRRTGNEQFF
TRBV6-5	.	TRBJ1-2	.	TGTGCCAGCAGTTATCGGGGGGGGTATGGCTACACCTTC	CASSYRGGYGYTF
TRBV28	.	TRBJ1-2	once	TGTGCCAGCAGTTTAGCAGACGGGGCCTATGGCTACACCTTC	CASSLADGAYGYTF
TRBV28	TRBD2	TRBJ2-1	.	TGTGCCAGCAGTTTAGGGGTAGCGGGATTTGGTGAGCAGTTCTTC	CASSLGVAGFGEQFF
TRBV7-8	.	TRBJ2-7	.	TGTGCCAGCAGCTTCGCGGGGAACTACGAGCAGTACTTC	CASSFAGNYEQYF
TRBV28	.	TRBJ2-5	.	TGTGCCAGCAGTTTAGTGGCAGCGGCGGAGACCCAGTACTTC	CASSLVAAAETQYF
TRBV18	.	TRBJ1-3	.	TGTGCCAGCTCACCTAGGGGATCAGGAAACACCATATATTTT	CASSPRGSGNTIYF
TRBV29-1	.	TRBJ2-7	.	TGCAGCGTTGATGGCGGTAGCGAGCAGTACTTC	CSVDGGSEQYF
TRBV11-2	.	TRBJ2-3	.	TGTGCCAGCAGCTTCGACAGGCCCTCGAATACGCAGTATTTT	CASSFDRPSNTQYF
TRBV9	TRBD2	TRBJ2-5	few	TGTGCCAGCAGCGTAGGGTTCCTAGCGGGAAAAGAGACCCAGTACTTC	CASSVGFLAGKETQYF
TRBV7-6	TRBD1	TRBJ2-7	.	TGTGCCAGCAGCCCGGGTCCCGGGACAGGGCAGCACGAGCAGTACTTC	CASSPGPGTGQHEQYF
TRBV6-5	.	TRBJ1-5	.	TGTGCCAGCAGTTTCCCTACACATTCTAGCAATCAGCCCCAGCATTTT	CASSFPTHSSNQPQHF
TRBV28	.	TRBJ2-7	.	TGTGCCAGCAGTCCATCGACTTTGTCTCTGTACGAGCAGTACTTC	CASSPSTLSLYEQYF
TRBV28	.	TRBJ1-2	once	TGTGCCAGCAGTGTAACGAACAGCTATGGCTACACCTTC	CASSVTNSYGYTF
TRBV30	TRBD2	TRBJ2-1	.	TGTGCCTGGAGTCCCAGGACTAGCGGGTGGGTGCGCAATGAGCAGTTCTTC	CAWSPRTSGWVRNEQFF
TRBV28	.	TRBJ1-2	once	TGTGCCAGCAGTTTGCCGGAGTCATATGGCTACACCTTC	CASSLPESYGYTF
TRBV5-6	.	TRBJ2-7	.	TGTGCCAGCAGCCGGGGTTTAGGGAACTACGAGCAGTACTTC	CASSRGLGNYEQYF
TRBV6-5	.	TRBJ1-1	.	TGTGCCAGCAGTCCCCGACAGGAAATCACTGAAGCTTTCTTT	CASSPRQEITEAFF
TRBV4-2	.	TRBJ2-5	.	TGTGCCAGCAGCCGCCTAATGGACGGGAAAGAGACCCAGTACTTC	CASSRLMDGKETQYF
TRBV15	.	TRBJ1-2	.	TGTGCCACCAGCAGTGGTACAGGGCTGCGGGGCTACACCTTC	CATSSGTGLRGYTF
TRBV7-2	.	TRBJ2-2	.	TGTGCCCCAAGGGCACTCGACACCGGGGAGCTGTTTTTT	CAPRALDTGELFF
TRBV7-9	.	TRBJ2-3	.	TGTGCCAGCAGCTCCCCGCGGGGACCCACAGATACGCAGTATTTT	CASSSPRGPTDTQYF
TRBV6-5	TRBD1	TRBJ2-1	few	TGTGCCAGCAGTTACTCAGGGACAGGGAGCTACAATGAGCAGTTCTTC	CASSYSGTGSYNEQFF
TRBV4-1	.	TRBJ1-6	.	TGCGCCAGCAGCCAAGATGGGGGATATAATTCACCCCTCCACTTT	CASSQDGGYNSPLHF
TRBV5-1	.	TRBJ1-2	.	TGCGCCAGCAGCTTGGCGGGCGAGGGCTATGGCTACACCTTC	CASSLAGEGYGYTF
TRBV19	.	TRBJ1-2	.	TGTGCCAGTAGTATCCGAGGGGCGGACGGGGATGGCTACACCTTC	CASSIRGADGDGYTF
TRBV5-1	.	TRBJ2-5	.	TGCGCCAGCAGCTTAACGGGACGGCGAGAGGAGACCCAGTACTTC	CASSLTGRREETQYF
TRBV29-1	TRBD2	TRBJ2-1	.	TGCAGCGCGGGGGGACCGTACAATGAGCAGTTCTTC	CSAGGPYNEQFF